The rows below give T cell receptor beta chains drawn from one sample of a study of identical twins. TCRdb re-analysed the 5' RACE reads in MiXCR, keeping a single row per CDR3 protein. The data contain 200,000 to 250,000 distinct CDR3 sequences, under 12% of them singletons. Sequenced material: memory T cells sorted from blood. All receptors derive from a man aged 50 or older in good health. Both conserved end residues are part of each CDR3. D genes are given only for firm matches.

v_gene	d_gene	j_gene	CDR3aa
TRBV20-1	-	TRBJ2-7	CSADKTPSYEQYF
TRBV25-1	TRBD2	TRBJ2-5	CASRKNSGGQETQYF
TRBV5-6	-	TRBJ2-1	CASSFSARLNEQFF
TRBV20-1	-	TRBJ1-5	CSASSGGNQPQHF
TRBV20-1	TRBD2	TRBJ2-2	CSARVGGLAAGELFF
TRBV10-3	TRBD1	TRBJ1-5	CAISPQGIDQPQHF
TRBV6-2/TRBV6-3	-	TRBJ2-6	CASSPVSQGARGANVLTF
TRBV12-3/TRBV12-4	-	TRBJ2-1	CASSSGSIAYNEQFF
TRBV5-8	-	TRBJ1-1	CASSLYTGFTEAFF
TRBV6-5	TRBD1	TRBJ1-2	CASSFLDRGSLDGYTF
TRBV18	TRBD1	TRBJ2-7	CASSSITGGYEQYF
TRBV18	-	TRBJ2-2	CASSPSRGGTGELFF
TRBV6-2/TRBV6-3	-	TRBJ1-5	CASSGLNNQPQHF
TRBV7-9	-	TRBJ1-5	CASSSGAQPQHF
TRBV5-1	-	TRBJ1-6	CASSSTDYNSPLHF
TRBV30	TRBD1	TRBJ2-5	CAWSLRTGGQETQYF
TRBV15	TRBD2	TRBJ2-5	CATSTGGGSLRETQYF
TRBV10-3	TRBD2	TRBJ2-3	CAISESFPAGVGDTQYF
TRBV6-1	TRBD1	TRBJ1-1	CASSEPGQGSVEAFF
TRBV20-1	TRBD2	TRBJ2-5	CSARALSGGQETQYF
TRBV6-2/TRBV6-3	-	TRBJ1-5	CASSPLGADQPQHF
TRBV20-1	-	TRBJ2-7	CSARRNLGEQYF
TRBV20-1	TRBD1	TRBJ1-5	CSAQGQGVDQPQHF
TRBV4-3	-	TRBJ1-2	CASSQDRTVHYGYTF
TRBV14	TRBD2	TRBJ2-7	CASSQDAGRALEQYF
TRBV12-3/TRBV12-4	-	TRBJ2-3	CASGGNTDTQYF
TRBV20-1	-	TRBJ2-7	CSAGYGPAYEQYF
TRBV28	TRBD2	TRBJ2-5	CASTPGGAGGPGETQYF
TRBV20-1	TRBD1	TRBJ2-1	CSARATGGGRSSYNEQFF
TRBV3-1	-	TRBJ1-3	CASSRQVLSGNTIYF
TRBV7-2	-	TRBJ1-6	CASSRDVFSPLHF
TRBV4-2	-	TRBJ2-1	CASSQGAVQFF
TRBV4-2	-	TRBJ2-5	CASSQEVLGQETQYF
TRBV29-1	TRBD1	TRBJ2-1	CSVEQGATYNEQFF
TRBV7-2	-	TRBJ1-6	CASSPRSILGDSPLHF
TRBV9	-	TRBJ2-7	CASSVGGSAPPEQYF
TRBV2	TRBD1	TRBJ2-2	CASSGWTGTSGELFF